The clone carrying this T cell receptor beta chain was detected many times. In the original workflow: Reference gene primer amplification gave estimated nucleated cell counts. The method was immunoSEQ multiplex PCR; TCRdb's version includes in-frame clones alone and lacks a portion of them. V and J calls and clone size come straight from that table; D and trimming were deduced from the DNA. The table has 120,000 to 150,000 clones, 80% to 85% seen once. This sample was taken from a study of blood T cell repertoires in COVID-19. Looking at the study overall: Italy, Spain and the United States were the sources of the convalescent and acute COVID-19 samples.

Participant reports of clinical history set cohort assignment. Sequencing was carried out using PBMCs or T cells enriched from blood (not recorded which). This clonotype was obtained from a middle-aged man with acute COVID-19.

CDR3 protein: CASSLHGRNSNTGELFF. The CDR3 DNA reads as TGTGCCAGCAGCTTACACGGCAGGAACTCGAACACCGGGGAGCTGTTTTTT. The chain combines TRBV7-8 with TRBJ2-2; D not resolved. CDR3 length equals 17 residues. The germline V gene encodes CDR1 SGHVS and CDR2 FQNEAQ. Trimming took 2 bases from V and 0 from J, leaving 13 bases between them.